This entry describes one T cell receptor (beta chain). No antigen is known for it. Treatment denoted: around 19 received Ad26.COV2.S at low or high dose, single or two shots; about 5 received placebo; per-sample allocation not given. Repertoires come from day 63 after the first vaccine or placebo injection. Repertoires were generated with immunoSEQ multiplex PCR, while TCRdb's copy carries only in-frame clones and drops some. The top ten clones hold approximately 1.7% of a sample with some 460,000 clones, around 89% of them seen once. This sample was included in a study of Ad26.COV2.S vaccination and SARS-CoV-2 variants. Study in general: Donor had been placed in the Ad26.COV2.S arm of the COV1001 trial.

The V gene's germline CDR1 is MNHNY and CDR2 SVGAGI (reference sequence). This CDR3 is built from 13 residues. V lost 5 bases, J lost 2 bases, and 7 bases lay in between. Overall study findings and caveats: Reports say spike-specific CD8+ and CD4+ T cell responses covered substantial breadth after vaccination.

The J gene is TRBJ1-3, the V gene TRBV6-6; D is unclear. The receptor was derived from a person aged 18-60 years who received the Ad26.COV2.S COVID-19 vaccine or a placebo. Sequenced material: peripheral blood, taken in a trial of Ad26.COV2.S vaccine versus placebo. The CDR3 here is CASSPSTGNTIYF. The DNA of the CDR3 is TGTGCCAGCAGTCCATCGACTGGAAACACCATATATTTT.